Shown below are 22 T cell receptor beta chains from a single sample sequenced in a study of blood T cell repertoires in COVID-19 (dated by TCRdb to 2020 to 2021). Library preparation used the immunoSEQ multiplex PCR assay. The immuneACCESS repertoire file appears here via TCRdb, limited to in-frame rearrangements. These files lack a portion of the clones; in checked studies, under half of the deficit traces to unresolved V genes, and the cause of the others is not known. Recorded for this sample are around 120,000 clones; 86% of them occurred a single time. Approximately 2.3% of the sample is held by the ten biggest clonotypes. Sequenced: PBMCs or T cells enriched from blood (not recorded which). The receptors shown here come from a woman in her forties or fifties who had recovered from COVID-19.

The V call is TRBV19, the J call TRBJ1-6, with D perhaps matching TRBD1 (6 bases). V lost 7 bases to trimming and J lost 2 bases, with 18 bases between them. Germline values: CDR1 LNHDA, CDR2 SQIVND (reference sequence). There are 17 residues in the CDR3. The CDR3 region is CASTLGANKAYNSPLHF. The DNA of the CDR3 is TGTGCCAGTACCCTGGGGGCCAATAAGGCCTATAATTCACCCCTCCACTTT.

The CDR3 region is CASRKAGSYNEQFF. DNA for the CDR3: TGTGCCAGTAGGAAAGCGGGGTCCTACAATGAGCAGTTCTTC. This chain connects TRBV19 to TRBJ2-1; 7 positions match TRBD2. The CDR3 sequence is 14 residues long. V shed 6 bases, J shed 1 base, and the junction held 3 bases outside the gene matches. Germline CDR1 is LNHDA and CDR2 is SQIVND (reference sequence).

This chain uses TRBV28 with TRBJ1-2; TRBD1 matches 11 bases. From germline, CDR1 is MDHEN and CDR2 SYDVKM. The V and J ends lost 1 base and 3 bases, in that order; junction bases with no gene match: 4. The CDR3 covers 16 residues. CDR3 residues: CASSLSRDRGDYGYTF. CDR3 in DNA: TGTGCCAGCAGTTTATCTCGGGACAGGGGGGACTATGGCTACACCTTC.

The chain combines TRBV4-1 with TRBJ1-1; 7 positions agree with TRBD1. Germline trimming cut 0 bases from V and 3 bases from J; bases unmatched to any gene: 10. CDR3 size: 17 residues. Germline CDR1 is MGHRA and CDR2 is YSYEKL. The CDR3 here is CASSQDPHTGVDTEAFF. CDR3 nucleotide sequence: TGCGCCAGCAGCCAAGATCCCCACACAGGGGTTGACACTGAAGCTTTCTTT.

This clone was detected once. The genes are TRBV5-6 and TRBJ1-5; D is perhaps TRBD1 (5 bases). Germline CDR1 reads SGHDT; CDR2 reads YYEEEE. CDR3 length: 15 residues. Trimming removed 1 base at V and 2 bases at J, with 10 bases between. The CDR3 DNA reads TGTGCCAGCAGCTTGTCGGGGGGACGCAATCAGCCCCAGCATTTT. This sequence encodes CASSLSGGRNQPQHF.

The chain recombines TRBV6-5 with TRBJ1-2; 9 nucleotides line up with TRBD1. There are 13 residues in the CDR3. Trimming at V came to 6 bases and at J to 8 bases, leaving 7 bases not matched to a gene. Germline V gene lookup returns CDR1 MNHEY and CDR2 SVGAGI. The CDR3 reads CASRSGQGWGYTF. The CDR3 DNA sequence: TGTGCCAGCAGGTCGGGACAGGGCTGGGGCTACACCTTC.

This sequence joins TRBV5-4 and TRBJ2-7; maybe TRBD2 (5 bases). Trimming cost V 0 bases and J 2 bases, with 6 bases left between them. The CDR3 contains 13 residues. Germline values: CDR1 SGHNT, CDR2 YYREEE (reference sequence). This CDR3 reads CASSLDGTYEQYF. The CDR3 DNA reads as TGTGCCAGCAGCTTGGACGGGACCTACGAGCAGTACTTC.

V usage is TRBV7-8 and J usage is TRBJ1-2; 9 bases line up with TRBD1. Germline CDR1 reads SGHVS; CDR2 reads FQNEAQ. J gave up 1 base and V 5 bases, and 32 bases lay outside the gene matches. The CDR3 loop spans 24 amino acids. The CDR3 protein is CASSPGQGLIGGARIADLNYGYTF. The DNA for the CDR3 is TGTGCCAGCAGCCCGGGACAGGGTTTGATCGGGGGAGCCCGGATCGCGGATCTTAACTATGGCTACACCTTC.

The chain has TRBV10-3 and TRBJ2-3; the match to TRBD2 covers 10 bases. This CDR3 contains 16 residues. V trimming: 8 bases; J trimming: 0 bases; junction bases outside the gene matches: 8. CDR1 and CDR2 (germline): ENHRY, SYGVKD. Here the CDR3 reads CAIRPGLAASTDTQYF. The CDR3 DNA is TGTGCCATCCGCCCCGGACTAGCGGCTAGCACAGATACGCAGTATTTT.

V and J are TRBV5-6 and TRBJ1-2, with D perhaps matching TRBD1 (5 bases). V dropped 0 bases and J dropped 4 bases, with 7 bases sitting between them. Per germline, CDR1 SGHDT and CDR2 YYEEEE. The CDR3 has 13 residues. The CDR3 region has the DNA TGTGCCAGCAGCTTGGGGGGCGTCTATGGCTACACCTTC. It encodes CASSLGGVYGYTF. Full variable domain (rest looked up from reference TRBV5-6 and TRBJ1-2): DAGVTQSPTHLIKTRGQQVTLRCSPKSGHDTVSWYQQALGQGPQFIFQYYEEEERQRGNFPDRFSGHQFPNYSSELNVNALLLGDSALYLCASSLGGVYGYTFGSGTRLTVV.

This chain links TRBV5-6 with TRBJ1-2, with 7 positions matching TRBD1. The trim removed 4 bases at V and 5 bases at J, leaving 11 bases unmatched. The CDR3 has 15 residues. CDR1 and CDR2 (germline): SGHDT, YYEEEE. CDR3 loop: CASSLSPGGSYGYTF. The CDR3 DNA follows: TGTGCCAGCAGCCTCTCTCCAGGGGGATCGTATGGCTACACCTTC. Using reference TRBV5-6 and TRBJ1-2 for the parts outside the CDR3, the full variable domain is DAGVTQSPTHLIKTRGQQVTLRCSPKSGHDTVSWYQQALGQGPQFIFQYYEEEERQRGNFPDRFSGHQFPNYSSELNVNALLLGDSALYLCASSLSPGGSYGYTFGSGTRLTVV.

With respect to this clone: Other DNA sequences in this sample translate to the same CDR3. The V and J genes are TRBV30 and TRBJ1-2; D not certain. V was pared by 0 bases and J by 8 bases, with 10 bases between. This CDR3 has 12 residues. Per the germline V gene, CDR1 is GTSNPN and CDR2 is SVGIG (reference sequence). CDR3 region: CAWSVGAGGYTF. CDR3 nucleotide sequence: TGTGCCTGGAGTGTGGGAGCGGGGGGCTACACCTTC.

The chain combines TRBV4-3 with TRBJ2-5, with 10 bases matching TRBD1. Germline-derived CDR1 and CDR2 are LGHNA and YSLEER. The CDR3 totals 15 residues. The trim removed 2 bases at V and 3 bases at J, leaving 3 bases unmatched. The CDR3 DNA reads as TGCGCCAGCAGCCAAATGACAGGGGGCGAAGAGACCCAGTACTTC. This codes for CASSQMTGGEETQYF.

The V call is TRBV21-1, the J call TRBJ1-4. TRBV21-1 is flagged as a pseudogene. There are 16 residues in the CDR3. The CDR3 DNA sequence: TGTGCCAGCAGCAAAGGACGGGAGACAACTAATGAAAAACTGTTTTTT. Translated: CASSKGRETTNEKLFF.

Here the CDR3 DNA reads TGTGCCAGCAGCAAAGGACAGGCCTCCTACGAGCAGTACTTC. Residues: CASSKGQASYEQYF. The gene calls are TRBV9 and TRBJ2-7; TRBD1 matches at 7 bases. This CDR3 is 14 amino acids long. J gave up 0 bases and V 4 bases, and 4 bases lay outside the gene matches. Germline lookup yields CDR1 SGDLS and CDR2 YYNGEE.

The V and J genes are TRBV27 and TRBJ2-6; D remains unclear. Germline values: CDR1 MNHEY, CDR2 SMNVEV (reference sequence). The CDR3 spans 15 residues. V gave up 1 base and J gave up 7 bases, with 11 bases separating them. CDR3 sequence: CASSLLSGGANVLTF. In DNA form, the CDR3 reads TGTGCCAGCAGTTTATTGAGTGGCGGCGCCAACGTCCTGACTTTC. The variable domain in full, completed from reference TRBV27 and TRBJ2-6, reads EAQVTQNPRYLITVTGKKLTVTCSQNMNHEYMSWYRQDPGLGLRQIYYSMNVEVTDKGDVPEGYKVSRKEKRNFPLILESPSPNQTSLYFCASSLLSGGANVLTFGAGSRLTVL.

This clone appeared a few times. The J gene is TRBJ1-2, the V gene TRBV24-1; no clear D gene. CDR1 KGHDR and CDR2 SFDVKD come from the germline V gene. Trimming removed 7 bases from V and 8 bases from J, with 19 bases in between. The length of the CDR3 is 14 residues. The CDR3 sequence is CATRGGWSGRGYTF. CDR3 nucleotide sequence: TGTGCCACCAGGGGAGGGTGGTCCGGAAGGGGCTACACCTTC.

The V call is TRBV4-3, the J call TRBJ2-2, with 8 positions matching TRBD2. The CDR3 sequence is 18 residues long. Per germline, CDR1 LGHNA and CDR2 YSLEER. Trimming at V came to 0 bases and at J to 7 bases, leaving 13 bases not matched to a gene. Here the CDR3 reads CASSQEPAGARGDGELFF. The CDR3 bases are TGCGCCAGCAGCCAAGAACCAGCGGGGGCCCGGGGGGACGGGGAGCTGTTTTTT.

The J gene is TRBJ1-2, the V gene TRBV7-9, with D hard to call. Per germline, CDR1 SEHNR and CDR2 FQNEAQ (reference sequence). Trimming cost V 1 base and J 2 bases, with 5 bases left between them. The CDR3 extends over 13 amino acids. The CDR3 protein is CASSLDLNYGYTF. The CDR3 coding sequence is TGTGCCAGCAGCTTAGACCTAAACTATGGCTACACCTTC. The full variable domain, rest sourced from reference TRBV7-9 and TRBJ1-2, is DTGVSQNPRHKITKRGQNVTFRCDPISEHNRLYWYRQTLGQGPEFLTYFQNEAQLEKSRLLSDRFSAERPKGSFSTLEIQRTEQGDSAMYLCASSLDLNYGYTFGSGTRLTVV.

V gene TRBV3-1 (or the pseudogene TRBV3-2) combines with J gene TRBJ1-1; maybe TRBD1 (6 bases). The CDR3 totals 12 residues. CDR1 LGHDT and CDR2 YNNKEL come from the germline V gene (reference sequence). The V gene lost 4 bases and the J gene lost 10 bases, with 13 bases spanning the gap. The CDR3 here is CASSPSGGIAFF. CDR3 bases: TGTGCCAGCAGCCCCTCGGGGGGCATAGCTTTCTTT.

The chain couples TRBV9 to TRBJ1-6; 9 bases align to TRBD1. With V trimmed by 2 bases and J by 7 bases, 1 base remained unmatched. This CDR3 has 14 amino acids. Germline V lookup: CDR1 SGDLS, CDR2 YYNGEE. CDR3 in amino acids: CASSVTGGNSPLHF. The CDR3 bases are TGTGCCAGCAGCGTTACAGGGGGCAATTCACCCCTCCACTTT.

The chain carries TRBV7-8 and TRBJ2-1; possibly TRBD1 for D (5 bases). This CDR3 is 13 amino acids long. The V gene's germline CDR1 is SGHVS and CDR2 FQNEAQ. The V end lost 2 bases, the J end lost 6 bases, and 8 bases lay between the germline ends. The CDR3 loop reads CASSLSRVNEQFF. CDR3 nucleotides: TGTGCCAGCAGCTTATCCAGGGTCAATGAGCAGTTCTTC. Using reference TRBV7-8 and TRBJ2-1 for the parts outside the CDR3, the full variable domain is GAGVSQSPRYKVAKRGQDVALRCDPISGHVSLFWYQQALGQGPEFLTYFQNEAQLDKSGLPSDRFFAERPEGSVSTLKIQRTQQEDSAVYLCASSLSRVNEQFFGPGTRLTVL.